Presented here are 9 T cell receptor beta chains from one specimen sequenced in a study of CD8 T cells in ankylosing spondylitis. TCRdb re-called the 5' RACE reads with MiXCR, one entry per CDR3 protein. Of 650,000 to 800,000 distinct CDR3 sequences listed, roughly 19% are singletons. No antigen is known for these receptors. Findings and limits, study-wide: Characteristic, it appeared, of ankylosing spondylitis blood was a TCR beta motif of eight or nine highly homologous variants.

Sequencing was performed on blood, either unsorted or a sorted T cell fraction (not recorded which). All receptors come from a male donor with ankylosing spondylitis.

The chain joins TRBV5-1 to TRBJ2-7, with a possible D match to TRBD1 (6 bases). The CDR3 runs to 15 residues. Germline assignment: CDR1 SGHRS and CDR2 YFSETQ. V lost 4 bases to trimming and J lost 4 bases, with 18 bases between them. The CDR3 region is CASSPRGQLSYEQYF. CDR3 DNA sequence: TGCGCCAGCAGCCCTCGCGGACAGTTATCGTACGAGCAGTACTTC.

V and J are TRBV20-1 and TRBJ2-7, with D uncertain. V lost 3 bases to trimming and J lost 3 bases, with 15 bases between them. The germline V gene has CDR1 DFQATT and CDR2 SNEGSKA (reference sequence). This CDR3 comprises 14 residues. This CDR3 reads CSARHHDLHYEQYF. In DNA form, the CDR3 reads TGCAGTGCTAGGCACCACGACCTACACTACGAGCAGTACTTC.

This clonotype came up a few times. The V and J genes are TRBV7-6 and TRBJ2-3; TRBD1 aligns across 11 bases. The V gene's germline CDR1 is SGHVS and CDR2 FNYEAQ. Unmatched junction bases numbered 5, after V lost 3 bases and J lost 3 bases. The CDR3 is 16 residues long. This chain's CDR3 is CASSLGTGGRTDTQYF. The DNA for the CDR3 is TGTGCCAGCAGCTTGGGGACAGGGGGGAGGACAGATACGCAGTATTTT.

This clonotype appeared many times. The rearrangement joins TRBV11-2 to TRBJ2-1, with 7 nucleotides matching TRBD2. There are 15 residues in the CDR3. Unmatched junction bases numbered 9, after V lost 5 bases and J lost 5 bases. Germline CDR1 SGHAT, CDR2 FQNNGV. The CDR3 coding sequence is TGTGCCAGCAGCCCTTTCGACAGCGGGGACAATGAGCAGTTCTTC. This sequence encodes CASSPFDSGDNEQFF.

This clonotype was counted a few times. This rearrangement joins TRBV5-1 to TRBJ2-2, with 7 nucleotides matching TRBD1. This CDR3 has 16 amino acids. Germline V gives CDR1 SGHRS, CDR2 YFSETQ. The ends lost 4 bases at V and 6 bases at J; junction bases unmatched: 12. The CDR3 sequence is CASSLRFQGDPGELFF. In DNA, the CDR3 is TGCGCCAGCAGCCTGAGGTTCCAGGGGGATCCCGGGGAGCTGTTTTTT.

A few counts support this clonotype. The gene calls are TRBV12-3 or TRBV12-4 and TRBJ1-3, with D unresolved. CDR3 size: 14 residues. The V and J ends lost 5 bases and 4 bases respectively, with 12 bases between them. The CDR3 spells CASSPIVGGNTIYF. The CDR3 nucleotides read TGTGCCAGCAGTCCTATTGTGGGAGGAAACACCATATATTTT.

This clonotype showed up just a few times. This chain uses TRBV6-5 with TRBJ2-5; D tentatively fits TRBD1 or TRBD2 (5 bases each). The CDR3 contains 12 residues. Germline-derived CDR1 and CDR2 are MNHEY and SVGAGI. Trimming took off 2 bases at V and 6 bases at J, with 7 bases between the two ends. The chain's CDR3 is CASSYGGQTQYF. In DNA, the CDR3 is TGTGCCAGCAGTTACGGGGGACAGACCCAGTACTTC.

This clonotype was counted only a few times. The genes are TRBV6-2 or TRBV6-3 and TRBJ2-2; D ambiguous. V was cut by 7 bases and J by 6 bases, with 9 bases left in between. Germline lookup yields CDR1 MNHEY and CDR2 SVGEGT. The CDR3 runs to 12 residues. The CDR3 is CASNGMAGELFF. DNA of the CDR3: TGTGCCAGCAACGGTATGGCCGGGGAGCTGTTTTTT.

The J gene is TRBJ2-5, the V gene TRBV5-6, with D unclear. V gave up 1 base and J gave up 3 bases, with 7 bases separating them. Germline values: CDR1 SGHDT, CDR2 YYEEEE. The CDR3 runs to 13 residues. The CDR3 nucleotides are TGTGCCAGCAGCTTGATAAGGAAAGAGACCCAGTACTTC. This translates into CASSLIRKETQYF.